The clone carrying this T cell receptor (beta chain) was found many times. Its antigen is unidentified. This entry is derived from a study of CD8 T cells in ankylosing spondylitis. MiXCR was run by TCRdb on the 5' RACE reads, yielding one entry per CDR3 protein. This table holds about 69,000 distinct CDR3 sequences, under 5.5% found once. Findings of the study overall: Both synovial fluid and blood in reactive arthritis had previously been reported to carry some motif variants. Disease-linked clones were reportedly significantly enriched in matched ankylosing spondylitis synovial fluid. Ankylosing spondylitis blood appeared to be characterized by a TCR beta motif of about eight highly homologous variants.

The V end was cut by 2 bases, the J end by 0 bases, with 6 bases between. Germline CDR1 and CDR2: SGHDT and YYEEEE. The CDR3 has 14 amino acids. The specimen sequenced was blood, either unsorted or a sorted T cell fraction (not recorded which). This clonotype was obtained from a male donor with ankylosing spondylitis or in good health (not recorded which). The V call is TRBV5-6, the J call TRBJ1-5, with D hard to call. This CDR3 reads CASSFWDSNQPQHF. The CDR3 region has the DNA TGTGCCAGCAGCTTTTGGGATAGCAATCAGCCCCAGCATTTT.